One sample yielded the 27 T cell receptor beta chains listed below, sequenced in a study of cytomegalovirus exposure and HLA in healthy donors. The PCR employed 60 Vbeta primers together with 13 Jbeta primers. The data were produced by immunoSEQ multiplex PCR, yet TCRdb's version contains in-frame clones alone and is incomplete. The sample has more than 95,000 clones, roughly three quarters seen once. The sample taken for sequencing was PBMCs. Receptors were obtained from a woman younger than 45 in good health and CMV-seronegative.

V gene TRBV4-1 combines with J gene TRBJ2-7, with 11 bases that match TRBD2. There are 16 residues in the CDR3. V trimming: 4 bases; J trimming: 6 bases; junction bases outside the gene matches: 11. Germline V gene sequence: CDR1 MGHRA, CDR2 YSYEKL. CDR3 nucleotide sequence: TGCGCCAGCAGCCGTGCGACTAGCGGGGTTCCCCTCGAGCAGTACTTC. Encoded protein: CASSRATSGVPLEQYF.

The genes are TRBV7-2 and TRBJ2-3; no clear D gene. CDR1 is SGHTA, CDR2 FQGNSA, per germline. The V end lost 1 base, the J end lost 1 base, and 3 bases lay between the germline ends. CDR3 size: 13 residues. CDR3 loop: CASSLGGTDTQYF. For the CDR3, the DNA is TGTGCCAGCAGCTTAGGAGGCACAGATACGCAGTATTTT.

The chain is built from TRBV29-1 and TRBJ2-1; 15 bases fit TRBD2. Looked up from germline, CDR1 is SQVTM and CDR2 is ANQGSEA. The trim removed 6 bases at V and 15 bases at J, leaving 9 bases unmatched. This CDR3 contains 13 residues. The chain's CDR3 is CSVGGLAGGQSFF. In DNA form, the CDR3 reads TGCAGCGTAGGGGGACTAGCGGGAGGACAGTCGTTCTTC.

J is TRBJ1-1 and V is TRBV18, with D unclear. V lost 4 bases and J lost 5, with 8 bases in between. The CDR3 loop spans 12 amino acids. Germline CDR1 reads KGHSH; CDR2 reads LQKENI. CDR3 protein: CASSLVRTEAFF. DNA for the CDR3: TGTGCCAGCTCACTGGTACGGACTGAAGCTTTCTTT.

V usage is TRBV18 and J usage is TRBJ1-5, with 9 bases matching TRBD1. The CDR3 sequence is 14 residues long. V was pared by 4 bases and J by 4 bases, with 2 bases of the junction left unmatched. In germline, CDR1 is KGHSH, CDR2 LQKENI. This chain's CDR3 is CASSLDRGNQPQHF. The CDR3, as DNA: TGTGCCAGCTCACTCGACAGGGGGAATCAGCCCCAGCATTTT.

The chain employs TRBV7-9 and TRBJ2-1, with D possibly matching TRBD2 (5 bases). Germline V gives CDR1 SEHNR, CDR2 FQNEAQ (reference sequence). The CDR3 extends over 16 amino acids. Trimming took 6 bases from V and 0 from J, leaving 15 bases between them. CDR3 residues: CASSRGPEFSYNEQFF. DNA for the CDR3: TGTGCCAGCAGTCGGGGTCCCGAATTCTCCTACAATGAGCAGTTCTTC.

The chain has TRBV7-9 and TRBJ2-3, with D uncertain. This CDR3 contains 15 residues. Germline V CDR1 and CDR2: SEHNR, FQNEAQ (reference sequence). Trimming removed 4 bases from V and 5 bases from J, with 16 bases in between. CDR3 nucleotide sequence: TGTGCCAGCAGCTCTCCGGCCCTAACAGAAGATACGCAGTATTTT. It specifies CASSSPALTEDTQYF.

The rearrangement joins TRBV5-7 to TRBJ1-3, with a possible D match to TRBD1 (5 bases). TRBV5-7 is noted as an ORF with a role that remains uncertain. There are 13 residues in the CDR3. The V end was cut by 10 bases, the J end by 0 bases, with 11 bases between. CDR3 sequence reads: CAFGGYSGNTIYF. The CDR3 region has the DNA TGTGCCTTTGGGGGGTACTCTGGAAACACCATATATTTT.

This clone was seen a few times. This CDR3 is CAWARPGYNEQFF. Here the CDR3 DNA reads TGTGCCTGGGCCCGTCCGGGGTACAATGAGCAGTTCTTC. The rearrangement links TRBV30 to TRBJ2-1, with D tentatively TRBD2 (5 bases). V lost 5 bases and J lost 4, with 12 bases in between. The germline gives CDR1 GTSNPN, CDR2 SVGIG (reference sequence). This CDR3 has 13 residues.

Here the CDR3 DNA reads TGTGCCTGGAGGCAGGGTTTAACTAATGAAAAACTGTTTTTT. Amino acids: CAWRQGLTNEKLFF. The chain combines TRBV30 with TRBJ1-4; D might be TRBD1 (5 bases). Trimming pared 3 bases from V and 1 base from J, leaving 9 bases between. There are 14 residues in the CDR3. The V gene's germline CDR1 is GTSNPN and CDR2 SVGIG (reference sequence).

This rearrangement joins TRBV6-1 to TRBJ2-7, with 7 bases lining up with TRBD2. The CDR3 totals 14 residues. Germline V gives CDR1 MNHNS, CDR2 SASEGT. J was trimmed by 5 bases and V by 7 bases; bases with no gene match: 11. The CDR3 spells CASTRWGGSDEQYF. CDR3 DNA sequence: TGTGCCAGCACTCGGTGGGGGGGGAGCGACGAGCAGTACTTC.

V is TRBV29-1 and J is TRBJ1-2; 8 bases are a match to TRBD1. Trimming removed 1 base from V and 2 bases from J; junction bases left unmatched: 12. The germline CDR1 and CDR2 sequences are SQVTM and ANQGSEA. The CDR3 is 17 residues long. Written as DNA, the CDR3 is TGCAGCGTTGAAGGGCCCGACAGGGGAGAGGGGAACTATGGCTACACCTTC. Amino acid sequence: CSVEGPDRGEGNYGYTF.

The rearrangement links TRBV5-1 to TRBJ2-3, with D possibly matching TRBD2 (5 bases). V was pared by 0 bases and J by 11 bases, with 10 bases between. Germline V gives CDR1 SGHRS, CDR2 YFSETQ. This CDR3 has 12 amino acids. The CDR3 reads CASSLGLREQYF. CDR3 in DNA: TGCGCCAGCAGCTTGGGACTACGGGAGCAGTATTTT.

CDR3 sequence reads: CASMASGRVDTGELFF. The CDR3 DNA follows: TGTGCCAGCATGGCTAGCGGGAGGGTCGACACCGGGGAGCTGTTTTTT. The V and J genes are TRBV6-4 and TRBJ2-2, with 12 positions matching TRBD2. The CDR3 is 16 amino acids. The V and J ends lost 7 bases and 3 bases, in that order; junction bases with no gene match: 6. Germline assignment: CDR1 MRHNA and CDR2 SNTAGT.

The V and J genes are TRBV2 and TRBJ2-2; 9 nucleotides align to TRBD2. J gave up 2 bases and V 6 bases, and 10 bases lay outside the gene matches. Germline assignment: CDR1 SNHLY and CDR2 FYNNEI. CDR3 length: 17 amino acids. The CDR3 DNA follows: TGTGCCAGCAGCCGGTCCTTAGCGGGGGATAACACCGGGGAGCTGTTTTTT. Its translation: CASSRSLAGDNTGELFF.

CDR3 in amino acids: CASSLLLAGGHYEQYF. As DNA, the CDR3 is TGTGCCAGCTCACTTCTACTAGCGGGGGGCCACTACGAGCAGTACTTC. This sequence joins TRBV18 and TRBJ2-7; 12 bases match TRBD2. Germline values: CDR1 KGHSH, CDR2 LQKENI. The CDR3 contains 16 residues. The J segment lost 3 bases and the V segment lost 4 bases, leaving 7 bases of the junction unmatched. Together with reference TRBV18 and TRBJ2-7, the CDR3 gives the full variable domain: NAGVMQNPRHLVRRRGQEARLRCSPMKGHSHVYWYRQLPEEGLKFMVYLQKENIIDESGMPKERFSAEFPKEGPSILRIQQVVRGDSAAYFCASSLLLAGGHYEQYFGPGTRLTVT.

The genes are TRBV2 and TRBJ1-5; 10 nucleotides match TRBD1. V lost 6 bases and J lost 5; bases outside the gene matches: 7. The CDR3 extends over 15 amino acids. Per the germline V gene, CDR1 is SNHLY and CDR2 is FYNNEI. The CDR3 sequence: CASRWDRGGDQPQHF. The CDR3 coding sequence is TGTGCCAGCAGGTGGGACAGGGGTGGGGATCAGCCCCAGCATTTT.

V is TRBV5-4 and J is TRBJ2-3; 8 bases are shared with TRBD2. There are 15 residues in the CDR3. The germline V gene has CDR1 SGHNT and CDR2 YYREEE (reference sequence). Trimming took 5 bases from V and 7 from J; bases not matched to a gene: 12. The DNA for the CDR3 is TGTGCCAGCAGGTCGCAGACTAGCGTGCGAAATACGCAGTATTTT. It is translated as CASRSQTSVRNTQYF.

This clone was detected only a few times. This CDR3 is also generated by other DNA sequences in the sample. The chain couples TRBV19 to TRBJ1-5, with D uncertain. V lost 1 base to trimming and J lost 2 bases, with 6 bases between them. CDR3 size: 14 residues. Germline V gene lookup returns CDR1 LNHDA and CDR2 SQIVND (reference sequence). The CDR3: CASSIGQGNQPQHF. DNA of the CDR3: TGTGCCAGTAGTATAGGTCAGGGCAATCAGCCCCAGCATTTT.

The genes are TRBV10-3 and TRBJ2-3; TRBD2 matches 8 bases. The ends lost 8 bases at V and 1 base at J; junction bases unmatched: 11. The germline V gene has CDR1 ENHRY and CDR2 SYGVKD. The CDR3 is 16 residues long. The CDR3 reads CAIRGRVAGRTDTQYF. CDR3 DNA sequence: TGTGCCATCCGCGGTAGGGTAGCGGGGCGCACAGATACGCAGTATTTT.

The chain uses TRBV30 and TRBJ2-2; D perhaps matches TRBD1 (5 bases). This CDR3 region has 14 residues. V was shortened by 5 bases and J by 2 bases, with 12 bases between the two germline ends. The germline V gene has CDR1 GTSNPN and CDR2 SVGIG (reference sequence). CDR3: CAWGRGRNTGELFF. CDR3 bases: TGTGCCTGGGGAAGGGGCCGAAACACCGGGGAGCTGTTTTTT.

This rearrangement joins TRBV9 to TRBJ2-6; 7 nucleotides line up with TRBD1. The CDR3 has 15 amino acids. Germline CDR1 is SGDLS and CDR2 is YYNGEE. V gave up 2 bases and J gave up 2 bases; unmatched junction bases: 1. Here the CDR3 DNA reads TGTGCCAGCAGCGTTGACAGGGCTGGGGCCAACGTCCTGACTTTC. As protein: CASSVDRAGANVLTF.

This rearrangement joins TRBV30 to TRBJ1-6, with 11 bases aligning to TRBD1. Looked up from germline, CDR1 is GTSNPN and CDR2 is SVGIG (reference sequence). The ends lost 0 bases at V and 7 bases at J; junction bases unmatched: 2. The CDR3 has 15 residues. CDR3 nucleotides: TGTGCCTGGAGTGTAAGGACAGGGGGCAATTCACCCCTCCACTTT. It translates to CAWSVRTGGNSPLHF. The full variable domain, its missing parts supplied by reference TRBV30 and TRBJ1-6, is SQTIHQWPATLVQPVGSPLSLECTVEGTSNPNLYWYRQAAGRGLQLLFYSVGIGQISSEVPQNLSASRPQDRQFILSSKKLLLSDSGFYLCAWSVRTGGNSPLHFGNGTRLTVT.

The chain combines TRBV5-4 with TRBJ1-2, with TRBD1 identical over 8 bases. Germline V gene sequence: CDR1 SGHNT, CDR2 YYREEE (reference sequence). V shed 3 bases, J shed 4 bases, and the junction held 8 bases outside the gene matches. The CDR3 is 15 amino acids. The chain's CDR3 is CASSYPNRGGYGYTF. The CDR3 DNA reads TGTGCCAGCAGCTACCCGAACAGGGGGGGCTATGGCTACACCTTC.

This CDR3 is CASRDSLSYEQYF. In DNA form, the CDR3 reads TGCGCCAGCCGGGACAGCCTTTCCTACGAGCAGTACTTC. The rearrangement joins TRBV5-1 to TRBJ2-7, with TRBD1 identical over 7 bases. CDR3 length: 13 amino acids. V gave up 7 bases and J gave up 1 base; unmatched junction bases: 5. Germline values: CDR1 SGHRS, CDR2 YFSETQ.

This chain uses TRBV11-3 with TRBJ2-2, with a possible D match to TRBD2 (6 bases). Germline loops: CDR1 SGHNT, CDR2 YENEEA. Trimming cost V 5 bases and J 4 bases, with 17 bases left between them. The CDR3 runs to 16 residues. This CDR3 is CASSPGGWGTTGELFF. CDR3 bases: TGTGCCAGCAGCCCAGGAGGGTGGGGGACCACCGGGGAGCTGTTTTTT.

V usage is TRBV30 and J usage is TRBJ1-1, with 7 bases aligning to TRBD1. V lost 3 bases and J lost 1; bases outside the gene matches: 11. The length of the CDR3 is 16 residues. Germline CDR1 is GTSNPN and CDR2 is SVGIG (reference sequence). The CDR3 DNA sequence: TGTGCCTGGAGCCGACAGGGTTTTTCGGCGAACACTGAAGCTTTCTTT. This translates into CAWSRQGFSANTEAFF.